This T cell receptor (beta chain) was sequenced during a study of T cell responses to AZD1222 COVID-19 vaccine listed by TCRdb under 2021. Some background on the complete study: A total of 230 to 250 trial participants underwent TCR sequencing, of whom nearly 210 received two doses of AZD1222 and around 26 received two doses of the MenACWY control vaccine. Trial participants were enrolled into age subgroups of 18-55, 56-69 and 70-plus years, which contained about 160, 30 and 59 TCR-sequenced participants, respectively. Summary of the overall study and its limitations: After two AZD1222 doses, spike-specific TCR breadth and depth were significantly higher than at day 0 and than in MenACWY recipients. No day 14 peak-response samples were available, so repertoires were characterized only after the peak T cell response. Reportedly, almost half of the unique spike-specific TCRs recognized epitopes lying outside the regions that are mutated in the B.1.351 and B.1.1.7 variants. In the small 56-69-year group, the increase in depth fell short of significance, most likely because of low power. Conclusions about previously exposed vaccinees are limited because only 6 or 7 AZD1222 recipients were SARS-CoV-2 seropositive at baseline. The vaccine-associated CD4 TCRs covered the entire spike protein, and the dominant responses fell in regions 160-218 and 743-854. Participants were mostly white British, with more females than males. The authors suggested clonal diversity may have been underestimated.

The CDR3 regions of human TCRbeta chains were analyzed by immunosequencing. The source study handled its data this way. TCRs in the repertoires were compared against a reference library of SARS-CoV-2-specific TCRs that had been generated with the MIRA antigen-specificity platform. Breadth meant the fraction of unique TCRs that were SARS-CoV-2-associated, whereas depth meant the fraction of total T cells that were SARS-CoV-2-associated. Using the MIRA data, each spike-specific TCR was assigned both to the spike region to which the TCR was reactive and to a CD4 or CD8 class. Log10-transformed breadth and depth values were compared by one-way ANOVA with Sidak's multiple comparisons tests. The table comes from immuneACCESS by way of TCRdb, which keeps in-frame sequences with V and J called. Part of the clones is missing from these tables; in studies checked, under half for an unresolved V gene and the rest for unknown reasons. V and J calls plus clone size are reproduced from that table; the DNA served to infer D and trimming. The sample profile shows over 110,000 clones; 92% of them were found once. The ten largest make up about a tenth of the sample.

V is cut by 5 bases and J by 5 bases, and the space between the germline ends is 11 bases. The CDR3 starts with the cysteine, ends with the phenylalanine, and has 14 residues. The sequence is cut down to CDR3 DNA, 42 bases in frame from base 1. The germline V gene encodes CDR1 SGHRS and CDR2 YFSETQ. On this clone: Which antigen it targets is not known. No base qualities exist here, and no much larger clone lies one base off it.

The sample's time point label, in plain terms: about 28 days (+/-7) after the second vaccine dose. AZD1222 recipients with second doses at about 4 weeks or about 12 weeks were pooled, because spike-specific TCR depth and breadth did not differ between schedules. The vaccinee samples were drawn from two UK trials, COV001 and COV002, one of which was a single-blind randomized controlled phase 2/3 trial testing AZD1222 (ChAdOx1 nCoV-19) in healthy adults. For TCRbeta chain sequencing, PBMC samples were collected from trial participants at day 0 and at day 28 after the second dose. In this chain, TRBV5-1 is recombined with TRBJ1-6; D gene: possibly TRBD1, on 5 matching bases. This TCR was sampled from an adult who received the AZD1222 COVID-19 vaccine. The sample consisted of peripheral blood, taken 28 days after the second AZD1222 dose. The CDR3 here reads CASSPREDNSPLHF. The nucleotide sequence reads as follows: TGCGCCAGCAGTCCCAGGGAGGATAATTCACCCCTCCACTTT.